This T cell receptor beta chain was sequenced during a study of Ad26.COV2.S vaccination and SARS-CoV-2 variants (dated by TCRdb to the early 2020s). As for the study more broadly: The specificity and breadth of SARS-CoV-2-reactive T cell receptors after Ad26.COV2.S vaccination were assessed by TCRbeta repertoire sequencing. The TCR-sequenced set comprised roughly 30 samples: some 20 Ad26.COV2.S vaccine recipients, 5 placebo recipients and 8 SARS-CoV-2 convalescent individuals. The full study reports these points: Compared with placebo recipients, Ad26.COV2.S recipients showed higher spike-specific TCR breadth (P = 0.0014). Vaccine and placebo recipients had similar non-spike TCR breadth, a finding consistent with the vaccine containing only spike. According to the authors, total T cell responses may have been underestimated by the TCR breadth and depth analyses. Substantial breadth of spike-specific CD8+ and CD4+ T cell responses was reported after vaccination.

As concerns this clone: What antigen it recognizes has not been identified. No per-base quality is available; no much larger clone lies one base away.

Per the germline V gene (reference sequence), SGHNT is the CDR1 and YYREEE is the CDR2. Spanning cysteine to phenylalanine, the CDR3 consists of 13 amino acids. Of the read, only the CDR3 DNA is kept; its 39 bases are in frame from base 1. V lost 6 bases and J lost 10 bases; the stretch between them is 14 bases long. The immunoSEQ Assay was the method used to sequence TCRbeta CDR3 regions. After extraction, genomic DNA underwent amplification by bias-controlled multiplex PCR, followed by high-throughput sequencing. Regarding the original processing steps: To quantify the absolute abundance of every unique TCRbeta CDR3 region, sequences were collapsed and filtered. T cell fraction was estimated by normalizing TCRbeta template counts to usable DNA, which was measured by amplifying reference genes present in all nucleated cells. Repertoire TCRs were annotated as SARS-CoV-2-specific when V gene, CDR3 amino acid sequence and J gene were exactly matched to a known reactive TCR set. The reference SARS-CoV-2 TCR set was obtained from MIRA and was filtered for enrichment in COVID-19-positive ImmuneCODE repertoires, whereby public or cross-reactive TCRs were removed. Based on the MIRA antigens, annotated TCRs were further analysed at the level of specific ORF or position within ORF. Breadth was defined as annotated unique rearrangements over total unique productive rearrangements; depth was the summed frequency of those rearrangements. TCR breadth was compared between groups using two-sided Wilcoxon rank-sum tests. TCRdb took over this immuneACCESS table, retaining in-frame rearrangements with V and J assigned. Such tables are incomplete; in checked studies, under half of the missing clones stem from an unresolved V gene, and the remainder is unexplained. V, J and clone size are taken as reported in that table, and D and trimming were inferred from the DNA itself. Here the sample has approximately 400,000 clones; around 90% occur a single time. 3.9% of the sample is taken by the ten largest.

Taken with the paper, the label for time point translates to: individuals recovered from natural SARS-CoV-2 infection. The sequence derives from a human donor who had recovered from COVID-19. The sequencing here drew on peripheral blood, taken after recovery from COVID-19. The chain was built from TRBV5-4 and TRBJ1-6; the D gene is not confidently resolved. The sequenced DNA: TGTGCCAGCACCGCCAGAGGCCAATCACCCCTCCACTTT. This gives the protein CASTARGQSPLHF.